The 3 T cell receptor beta chains below were found in one sample sequenced in a study of cytomegalovirus exposure and HLA in healthy donors. PCR was performed using 60 Vbeta and 13 Jbeta primers. Data came from immunoSEQ multiplex PCR; TCRdb stores just in-frame clones and leaves some out. The sample shows around 150,000 clones, 70% to 80% of them seen only once. Source material: PBMCs. These receptors were taken from a man between 35 and 55 years old in good health and CMV-seronegative.

As for this clone: The sample carries other DNA sequences with the same CDR3. The V call is TRBV20-1, the J call TRBJ2-7, with a tentative D call TRBD2 (5 bases). Trimming cost V 6 bases and J 5 bases, with 11 bases left between them. In germline, CDR1 is DFQATT, CDR2 SNEGSKA (reference sequence). The CDR3 is 11 residues long. This CDR3 is CSALPSNEQYF. CDR3 in DNA: TGCAGTGCCCTCCCTAGCAACGAGCAGTACTTC.

The rearrangement links TRBV27 to TRBJ1-2; weak D call: TRBD1 (6 bases). The germline gives CDR1 MNHEY, CDR2 SMNVEV (reference sequence). CDR3 length equals 14 residues. V lost 0 bases to trimming and J lost 5 bases, with 10 bases between them. The CDR3 region is CASSLSTGTYGYTF. CDR3 sequence (DNA): TGTGCCAGCAGTTTATCTACAGGGACGTATGGCTACACCTTC.

The chain joins TRBV13 to TRBJ2-7, with 14 bases lining up with TRBD2. CDR1 is PRHDT and CDR2 is FYEKMQ in the germline V gene (reference sequence). The CDR3 spans 17 residues. V was pared by 5 bases and J by 2 bases, with 8 bases of the junction left unmatched. The CDR3 sequence: CASSQLGTSGSPYEQYF. The CDR3 DNA sequence: TGTGCCAGCAGCCAATTAGGGACTAGCGGGAGCCCCTACGAGCAGTACTTC.